This TCR beta chain is drawn from a study of patients and donors after allogeneic stem cell transplantation. This clonotype was counted between two and nine times. MiXCR was run by TCRdb on the RT-PCR reads, yielding one entry per CDR3 protein. Of more than 850,000 distinct CDR3 sequences listed, 15% to 20% are singletons. J lost 2 bases, V lost 5 bases, and 9 bases had no gene match. Germline V gene sequence: CDR1 SQVTM, CDR2 ANQGSEA. The CDR3 has 17 amino acids. The sequence was collected from a human donor who was either an allogeneic HSCT recipient or a stem cell or donor lymphocyte infusion donor (not recorded which). It is not recorded whose cells these are; they may come from a transplant donor. The chain is built from TRBV29-1 and TRBJ2-3, with 14 bases that match TRBD2. The sequencing input was blood, either unsorted or a sorted T cell fraction (not recorded which). The CDR3 DNA reads as TGCAGCGTTACCGGACTAGCGGGGGGTTTGATCACAGATACGCAGTATTTT. Translated: CSVTGLAGGLITDTQYF.